This T cell receptor (beta chain) comes out of a study of breast tumors, draining lymph nodes, adjacent tissues. TCRdb itself ran the multiplex PCR reads through MiXCR, one entry per CDR3 protein. The repertoire has fewer than 90,000 distinct CDR3 sequences, approximately 29% of them found once; the top ten carry 8.1%. The CDR3 is made up of 20 amino acids. The germline V gene has CDR1 SGDLS and CDR2 YYNGEE. Study-level findings and limits: Data fit most tumor T cells coming from lymph node, expanding in tumor. Compared with basal-like, luminal-like tumors shared significantly more repertoire with nontumor tissue.

Breast cancer patients provided tissue from their axillary draining lymph nodes. Comment on this clonotype: Its antigen is not known. Mismatch with germline at one junction end may stem from a read error.

V gene TRBV9 combines with J gene TRBJ2-3; the match to TRBD2 covers 7 bases. This receptor was obtained from a female donor with breast cancer. Some clones in this sample may be carry-over from other donors' samples. Sequencing input: axillary lymph node tissue. In DNA form, the CDR3 reads TGCGCCAGCAGCCAAGATCAAAAGCAGGTAGACTTGACTAGCACAGATAGGCAGTATTTT. It codes for CASSQDQKQVDLTSTDRQYF.